This passage covers 20 T cell receptor beta chains from one sample sequenced in a study of T cells in tuberculosis. The assay was immunoSEQ multiplex PCR, and TCRdb's table has in-frame clones only and misses some. This sample has 20,000 to 25,000 clones, with about 85% found just once. The time point: new active TB diagnosis, blood taken before or within 7 days of starting treatment. The specimen was PBMCs, collected at tuberculosis diagnosis. All receptors come from an adult with tuberculosis.

The chain links TRBV7-9 to TRBJ2-3, with TRBD1 as a possible D gene (6 bases). The CDR3 contains 15 residues. Germline V gene sequence: CDR1 SEHNR, CDR2 FQNEAQ (reference sequence). Trimming removed 3 bases at V and 7 bases at J, with 17 bases between. CDR3 amino acids: CASSFLGQLGHTQYF. The CDR3 bases are TGTGCCAGCAGCTTCCTAGGACAGCTTGGTCATACGCAGTATTTT.

This clone was observed a few times. This rearrangement joins TRBV7-8 to TRBJ1-2, with 8 bases fitting TRBD1. The trim removed 4 bases at V and 0 bases at J, leaving 4 bases unmatched. CDR1 is SGHVS, CDR2 FQNEAQ, per germline. The CDR3 contains 15 residues. This CDR3 reads CASSSRTGSNYGYTF. CDR3 nucleotide sequence: TGTGCCAGCAGCTCCCGGACAGGGTCTAACTATGGCTACACCTTC.

The V and J genes are TRBV11-2 and TRBJ1-2; D remains unclear. Germline-derived CDR1 and CDR2 are SGHAT and FQNNGV. V lost 0 bases and J 5 bases, leaving 7 bases between the germline ends. CDR3 size: 13 residues. CDR3 in amino acids: CASSLEGGYGYTF. In nucleotides, the CDR3 is TGTGCCAGCAGCTTAGAAGGCGGATATGGCTACACCTTC.

The V gene is TRBV10-3, the J gene TRBJ2-1; 11 nucleotides align to TRBD2. V was clipped by 4 bases and J by 4 bases; unmatched bases: 3. CDR3 length: 15 amino acids. In germline, CDR1 is ENHRY, CDR2 SYGVKD. Written as DNA, the CDR3 is TGTGCCATCAGTGGACTAGCGGGGTTTTACAATGAGCAGTTCTTC. Its translation is CAISGLAGFYNEQFF.

The rearrangement links TRBV28 to TRBJ2-5, with 8 bases lining up with TRBD1. V lost 5 bases to trimming and J lost 4 bases; unmatched junction nucleotides: 9. The CDR3 sequence is 15 residues long. CDR1 MDHEN and CDR2 SYDVKM come from the germline V gene. As DNA, the CDR3 is TGTGCCAGCAGTGGCGGACAGGGATTAATAGAGACCCAGTACTTC. This gives the protein CASSGGQGLIETQYF.

The J gene is TRBJ1-2, the V gene TRBV7-2; D is perhaps TRBD1 (5 bases). There are 13 residues in the CDR3. V was clipped by 7 bases and J by 4 bases, with 13 bases between them. Germline CDR1 reads SGHTA; CDR2 reads FQGNSA. CDR3 nucleotide sequence: TGTGCCAGCAACCCCTGGCAGGGCTATGGCTACACCTTC. Amino acid sequence: CASNPWQGYGYTF.

This clone appeared a few times. The genes are TRBV5-1 and TRBJ2-5, with 10 bases matching TRBD1. This CDR3 is built from 16 residues. Germline V CDR1 and CDR2: SGHRS, YFSETQ. V shed 4 bases and J 0 bases; nucleotides not matched to a gene: 6. The CDR3 DNA reads as TGCGCCAGCAGCGGCCGGACAGGGGGACACCAAGAGACCCAGTACTTC. This gives the protein CASSGRTGGHQETQYF.

The V and J genes are TRBV7-9 and TRBJ2-7; 12 nucleotides match TRBD2. V lost 5 bases to trimming and J lost 3 bases; unmatched junction nucleotides: 2. Germline values: CDR1 SEHNR, CDR2 FQNEAQ (reference sequence). The CDR3 loop spans 14 amino acids. The CDR3 DNA follows: TGTGCCAGCAGCCGGACTAGCGGGAACTACGAGCAGTACTTC. This translates into CASSRTSGNYEQYF.

CDR3 nucleotide sequence: TGTGCCAGCTGTGGATCACTAGCGGGAACCTACGAGCAGTACTTC. Its translation is CASCGSLAGTYEQYF. The chain links TRBV6-4 to TRBJ2-7; 10 nucleotides line up with TRBD2. V lost 8 bases to trimming and J lost 2 bases; unmatched junction nucleotides: 9. The CDR3 totals 15 residues. The V gene's germline CDR1 is MRHNA and CDR2 SNTAGT.

The genes are TRBV7-6 and TRBJ1-4, with D possibly matching TRBD1 (5 bases). This CDR3 region has 14 residues. The germline CDR1 and CDR2 sequences are SGHVS and FNYEAQ. The V gene lost 5 bases and the J gene lost 5 bases, with 12 bases spanning the gap. The CDR3 region is CASSLRGGNEKLFF. For the CDR3, the DNA is TGTGCCAGCAGCCTAAGGGGCGGCAATGAAAAACTGTTTTTT.

V and J are TRBV11-3 and TRBJ1-1; 10 bases are a match to TRBD1. The V gene's germline CDR1 is SGHNT and CDR2 YENEEA. This CDR3 region has 14 residues. Trimming cost V 5 bases and J 6 bases; bases outside gene matches: 6. The CDR3 protein is CASSRQGAGAEAFF. CDR3 nucleotides: TGTGCCAGCAGCCGACAGGGGGCCGGCGCTGAAGCTTTCTTT.

The V call is TRBV4-3, the J call TRBJ1-2; a possible D gene is TRBD1 (5 bases). Germline V gene lookup returns CDR1 LGHNA and CDR2 YSLEER. The CDR3 covers 18 residues. V lost 0 bases and J 2 bases, leaving 19 bases between the germline ends. For the CDR3, the DNA is TGCGCCAGCAGCCAAGATTATTGGGTACAGGCAGGGAACTATGGCTACACCTTC. This translates into CASSQDYWVQAGNYGYTF.

The rearrangement uses TRBV6-5 and TRBJ1-2; D perhaps matches TRBD1 (5 bases). Germline V gives CDR1 MNHEY, CDR2 SVGAGI. The CDR3 covers 13 residues. V lost 4 bases, J lost 6 bases, and 12 bases lay in between. The CDR3 sequence is CASSSGTSHGYTF. The CDR3 nucleotides read TGTGCCAGCAGTTCAGGGACTTCGCATGGCTACACCTTC.

In its sample, this clone was seen once. The chain recombines TRBV2 with TRBJ1-2; the match to TRBD1 covers 7 bases. This CDR3 is built from 15 residues. V lost 2 bases to trimming and J lost 1 base; unmatched junction nucleotides: 4. The germline CDR1 and CDR2 sequences are SNHLY and FYNNEI. CDR3 loop: CASSEWTGRNYGYTF. Written as DNA, the CDR3 is TGTGCCAGCAGTGAATGGACAGGTCGTAACTATGGCTACACCTTC. Combining the CDR3 with reference TRBV2 and TRBJ1-2 gives the whole variable domain EPEVTQTPSHQVTQMGQEVILRCVPISNHLYFYWYRQILGQKVEFLVSFYNNEISEKSEIFDDQFSVERPDGSNFTLKIRSTKLEDSAMYFCASSEWTGRNYGYTFGSGTRLTVV.

The chain combines TRBV9 with TRBJ2-5; tentatively, D is TRBD1 (5 bases). CDR3 length: 13 amino acids. V was pared by 3 bases and J by 4 bases, with 10 bases between. The germline V gene has CDR1 SGDLS and CDR2 YYNGEE. The CDR3 DNA is TGTGCCAGCAGCGGTTCAAGGGGAGAGACCCAGTACTTC. Amino acid sequence: CASSGSRGETQYF.

This chain joins TRBV27 and TRBJ2-6, with a possible D match to TRBD2 (6 bases). Per germline, CDR1 MNHEY and CDR2 SMNVEV (reference sequence). Between the trimmed V and J ends, which lost 6 bases and 0 bases, there was a span of 21 bases. This CDR3 contains 19 residues. CDR3 DNA: TGTGCCAGCAGGGCTTGGTTGGGCGGGGTCGGCTCTGGGGCCAACGTCCTGACTTTC. Its protein is CASRAWLGGVGSGANVLTF.

This chain links TRBV5-1 with TRBJ1-1; D is possibly TRBD1 (5 bases). Germline lookup yields CDR1 SGHRS and CDR2 YFSETQ. The CDR3 length is 15 residues. V lost 0 bases and J 3 bases, leaving 12 bases between the germline ends. CDR3 in DNA: TGCGCCAGCAGCTTGGCCTTAGGAGGGGACACTGAAGCTTTCTTT. This gives the protein CASSLALGGDTEAFF.

V and J are TRBV14 and TRBJ2-4; the D gene is possibly TRBD2 (5 bases). The CDR3 is 12 residues long. Trimming left V 6 bases short and J 7 bases short, with 10 bases between. Germline V CDR1 and CDR2: SGHDN, FVKESK. The CDR3 bases are TGTGCCAGCAGTCCGGGATGGAACATTCAGTACTTC. This gives the protein CASSPGWNIQYF.

The rearrangement uses TRBV7-9 and TRBJ1-1; D is undetermined. CDR3 length: 15 residues. CDR1 SEHNR and CDR2 FQNEAQ come from the germline V gene (reference sequence). Trimming took off 2 bases at V and 5 bases at J, with 15 bases between the two ends. The CDR3 sequence is CASSLPARGVTEAFF. The CDR3 nucleotides read TGTGCCAGCAGCTTACCTGCGAGAGGAGTTACTGAAGCTTTCTTT.

This chain links TRBV7-2 with TRBJ1-1, with TRBD1 matching over 7 bases. CDR1 is SGHTA, CDR2 FQGNSA, per germline. The CDR3 sequence is 14 residues long. J was trimmed by 5 bases and V by 1 base; bases with no gene match: 4. The CDR3 region is CASSLGRGTTEAFF. CDR3 DNA sequence: TGTGCCAGCAGCTTAGGCAGGGGGACAACTGAAGCTTTCTTT.